The T cell receptor (beta chain) under discussion was sequenced for a study of vaccination and CD4 T cells after COVID-19. In the study overall: For post-vaccine samples, collection took place a median around 72 days after dose two, ranging from 14 to 241. A CEFX pool, an HIV-1 Nef pool, or else no peptide went into the control cultures.

This sample's treatment: approximately 10-day PBMC culture with coronavirus spike peptide pools or control peptides (ViraFEST assay). It was after roughly nine days of culture that CD4+ T cells were isolated by negative selection. An Oncomine TCR Beta short-read assay was used to sequence the DNA from cultured CD4+ T cells. TCRdb re-called the PCR reads through MiXCR, storing one row per CDR3 protein. This table has 12,000 or so distinct CDR3 sequences, 50% appearing once. On this clonotype: Its antigen is undetermined.

The V and J ends lost 2 bases and 7 bases respectively, with 14 bases between them. Looked up from germline, CDR1 is MDHEN and CDR2 is SYDVKM. The CDR3 loop spans 15 amino acids. This receptor was taken from a human donor who had recovered from COVID-19. The chain joins TRBV28 to TRBJ1-4; TRBD1 might be the D (5 bases). The sequencing sample was made of CD4+ T cells from blood, cultured in vitro. DNA of the CDR3: TGTGCCAGCAGTTTAGTCACCGGGGGAGGTGAAAAACTGTTTTTT. Amino acid sequence: CASSLVTGGGEKLFF.